The 10 T cell receptor beta chains below come from one sample, sequenced in a study of blood T cells in healthy people across ages. A second about 6 to 12 cycle PCR used barcoded and J-beta primers. TCRdb reanalysed the 5' RACE reads using MiXCR and keeps one entry per CDR3 protein. The sample yields 1 million or so distinct CDR3 sequences, approximately 25% seen once. The data also belong to a second study, concerning T cells of mothers and their children.

The source material was blood. These receptors all stem from a girl aged 2 to 10 in good health.

This clonotype came up a few times. The chain's CDR3 is CASSYQQGNTGELFF. Here the CDR3 DNA reads TGCGCCAGCAGCTATCAACAGGGGAACACCGGGGAGCTGTTTTTT. This chain links TRBV5-1 with TRBJ2-2; maybe TRBD1 (6 bases). V was cut by 3 bases and J by 1 base, with 10 bases left in between. Germline loops: CDR1 SGHRS, CDR2 YFSETQ. CDR3 length: 15 amino acids.

This chain connects TRBV11-2 to TRBJ1-2; TRBD1 might be the D (6 bases). Trimming removed 1 base from V and 0 bases from J, with 18 bases in between. The V gene's germline CDR1 is SGHAT and CDR2 FQNNGV. The CDR3 is made up of 18 amino acids. CDR3 region: CASSLGGKVTGSNYGYTF. The CDR3 DNA reads TGTGCCAGCAGCTTAGGCGGGAAAGTAACAGGGTCTAACTATGGCTACACCTTC.

The CDR3 DNA is TGTGCCAGCAGTTATGGAATGAGGGCGCCGAGTGAAAAACTGTTTTTT. Translation: CASSYGMRAPSEKLFF. The chain couples TRBV6-5 to TRBJ1-4, with D unresolved. The length of the CDR3 is 16 residues. Germline assignment: CDR1 MNHEY and CDR2 SVGAGI. V was cut by 3 bases and J by 7 bases, with 18 bases left in between.

The sample holds a few counts of this clonotype. This sequence joins TRBV20-1 and TRBJ1-1; a possible D gene is TRBD1 (5 bases). V was shortened by 0 bases and J by 1 base, with 15 bases between the two germline ends. Germline CDR1 and CDR2: DFQATT and SNEGSKA (reference sequence). The CDR3 is 16 residues long. The CDR3 coding sequence is TGCAGTGCTAGAGATAGGAAGCAGGGAGGGAACACTGAAGCTTTCTTT. This translates into CSARDRKQGGNTEAFF.

This chain uses TRBV27 with TRBJ1-5, with a possible D match to TRBD1 (5 bases). The CDR3 is 12 residues long. Germline assignment: CDR1 MNHEY and CDR2 SMNVEV (reference sequence). V lost 5 bases, J lost 12 bases, and 14 bases lay in between. The CDR3 DNA reads as TGTGCCAGCAGTCCGCCCGGGGCCATCCAGCATTTT. Encoded protein: CASSPPGAIQHF.

The gene calls are TRBV12-3 or TRBV12-4 and TRBJ2-7, with 13 bases identical to TRBD2. This CDR3 spans 15 amino acids. The J segment lost 3 bases and the V segment lost 5 bases, leaving 4 bases of the junction unmatched. Here the CDR3 reads CASSTSGRAIYEQYF. In nucleotides, the CDR3 is TGTGCCAGCAGTACTAGCGGGAGGGCCATCTACGAGCAGTACTTC.

The table lists this clonotype with a few counts. The chain carries TRBV10-3 and TRBJ2-5; possibly TRBD2 for D (5 bases). The DNA end favors TRBJ2-7, so the J call may be wrong. The CDR3 loop spans 15 amino acids. The germline V gene encodes CDR1 ENHRY and CDR2 SYGVKD. In DNA, the CDR3 is TGTGCCATCAGTGAACCGGTACTAGGGTTAAACGAGCAGTACTTC. This sequence encodes CAISEPVLGLNEQYF.

This clonotype was picked up many times. The chain has TRBV3-1 and TRBJ1-1, with unresolved D. The CDR3 totals 13 residues. V was shortened by 3 bases and J by 0 bases, with 5 bases between the two germline ends. The germline V gene has CDR1 LGHDT and CDR2 YNNKEL (reference sequence). Written as DNA, the CDR3 is TGTGCCAGCAGCCAGGGGTTGAACACTGAAGCTTTCTTT. Amino acids: CASSQGLNTEAFF.

The table lists this clonotype with a few counts. This sequence joins TRBV6-6 and TRBJ2-1; 12 positions match TRBD2. The CDR3 totals 16 residues. The ends lost 6 bases at V and 5 bases at J; junction bases unmatched: 8. The V gene's germline CDR1 is MNHNY and CDR2 SVGAGI (reference sequence). The CDR3 is CASRTRRTSGDNEQFF. CDR3 bases: TGTGCCAGCAGAACTAGAAGGACTAGCGGGGACAATGAGCAGTTCTTC.

The chain carries TRBV7-2 and TRBJ2-3; D may be TRBD2 (6 bases). The CDR3 sequence is 15 residues long. The ends were cut back, 5 bases at V and 0 bases at J, with 12 bases in the middle. Germline V gene lookup returns CDR1 SGHTA and CDR2 FQGNSA. This chain's CDR3 is CASSTLAVSTDTQYF. The CDR3 DNA is TGTGCCAGCAGCACCTTAGCGGTTAGCACAGATACGCAGTATTTT.